The rows below give T cell receptor beta chains drawn from one sample of a study of identical twins. TCRdb re-called the 5' RACE reads with MiXCR, one entry per CDR3 protein. The sample holds roughly 500,000 distinct CDR3 sequences; around 20% are singletons and the top ten take roughly 0.9%. This sample was also put to use in a study of T cells expressing NK-cell markers.

The material sequenced was CD4+ T cells sorted from blood. These receptors all come from a woman aged 18-30 years in good health. CDR3s include the opening cysteine and the closing phenylalanine or tryptophan. The D gene is left open where the match is weak.

V gene	D gene	CDR3 length	CDR3 protein
TRBV7-2	.	14	CASSLDPGYQPQHF
TRBV6-1	.	16	CASSPQKGRGTDTQYF
TRBV27	.	13	CASSTYRNLEQFF
TRBV20-1	.	14	CSARGAGWGYGYTF
TRBV6-1	TRBD1	17	CASSRTGRGIGTDTQYF
TRBV5-5	TRBD1	16	CASSPGQGARASGYTF
TRBV5-4	.	13	CASRIVTGTEAFF
TRBV7-9	.	11	CASSWGHEQFF
TRBV15	.	12	CVTSRPNQPQHF
TRBV6-1	TRBD1	16	CASRRPSGGGNTEAFF
TRBV6-1	.	13	CAVTTGLNTEAFF
TRBV20-1	TRBD2	15	CSASPGLAGVEEQYF
TRBV6-1	.	13	CASSERDNQPQHF
TRBV4-2	.	15	CASSQEGAQQETQYF
TRBV5-5	.	14	CASRRTPQSYEQYF
TRBV9	TRBD2	15	CASSGRLAGSGAQYF
TRBV19	TRBD1	13	CASRRTGGNTIYF
TRBV19	.	14	CASSISQGNYGYTF
TRBV29-1	TRBD2	15	CSVGLAGGLVREQFF
TRBV12-3/TRBV12-4	.	13	CASSTPPGETQYF
TRBV14	.	13	CASSHSSRGIQYF
TRBV5-1	TRBD2	14	CASSRLAGLNEQFF
TRBV12-3/TRBV12-4	.	13	CASSSRGEDTQYF
TRBV29-1	.	13	CSGTGTLNTEAFF
TRBV15	.	12	CATGSANQPQHF
TRBV6-1	.	9	CASSLQAFF
TRBV5-1	.	13	CASSLPSPYEQYF
TRBV20-1	TRBD2	15	CSARDLAGGPNEQYF
TRBV18	TRBD2	15	CASSVQRGGRDEQFF
TRBV4-3	TRBD2	19	CASSQERSSGRIGSYEQYF
TRBV20-1	.	15	CSATARSPESSPQHF
TRBV12-3/TRBV12-4	.	13	CASSPSKGLTAFF
TRBV5-1	.	13	CASSLDAGREQYF
TRBV5-6	.	12	CASSLGMDGYTF
TRBV28	TRBD1	15	CASSLAGQGENEQYF
TRBV7-3	.	15	CASSQMGGWTDTQYF
TRBV25-1	.	14	CASRRGLGSGELFF
TRBV5-1	TRBD2	17	CASRSLPGTSGGEEQFF
TRBV20-1	TRBD2	15	CSANHPQRERNEQFF
TRBV10-1	.	15	CASSATPGLNTEAFF
TRBV7-2	.	13	CASSWVNSETQYF
TRBV6-1	TRBD2	13	CASREWAGGPPFF
TRBV10-3	.	13	CAISVYTHNEQFF
TRBV29-1	.	10	CSVQIPPQYF
TRBV6-2/TRBV6-3	.	15	CASSYRGNGNQPQHF
TRBV29-1	.	12	CSSHTALYGYTF
TRBV29-1	.	13	CSVGQGVGTEAFF
TRBV6-1	TRBD2	16	CASRGLGPSGYNEQFF
TRBV20-1	.	13	CSARRGGRETQYF
TRBV6-6	.	12	CASSYSTHEQYF
TRBV7-8	.	15	CASSLGGRSEYEQYF